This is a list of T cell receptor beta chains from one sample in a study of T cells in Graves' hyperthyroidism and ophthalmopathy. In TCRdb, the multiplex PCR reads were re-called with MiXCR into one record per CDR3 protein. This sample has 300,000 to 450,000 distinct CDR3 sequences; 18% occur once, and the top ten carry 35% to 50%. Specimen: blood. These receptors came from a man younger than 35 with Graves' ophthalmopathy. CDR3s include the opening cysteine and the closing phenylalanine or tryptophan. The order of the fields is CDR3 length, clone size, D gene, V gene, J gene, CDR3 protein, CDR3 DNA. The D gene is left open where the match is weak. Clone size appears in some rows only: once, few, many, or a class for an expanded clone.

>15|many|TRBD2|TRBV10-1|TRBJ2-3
CASSDSGGATDTQYF
TGCGCCAGCAGTGATAGCGGGGGGGCCACAGATACGCAGTATTTT
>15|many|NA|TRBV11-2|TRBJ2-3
CASLPGQGSADTQYF
TGTGCCAGCTTACCCGGGCAGGGCTCCGCGGATACGCAGTATTTT
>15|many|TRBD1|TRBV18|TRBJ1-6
CASSSTSDRASPLHF
TGTGCCAGCTCATCTACCTCGGACAGGGCTTCACCCCTCCACTTT
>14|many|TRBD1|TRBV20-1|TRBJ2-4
CSATIWDRGNIQYF
TGCAGTGCTACTATTTGGGACAGGGGGAACATTCAGTACTTC
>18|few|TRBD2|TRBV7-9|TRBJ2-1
CASSLEWEGQALYNEQFF
TGTGCCAGCAGCTTAGAATGGGAGGGGCAGGCGCTCTACAATGAGCAGTTCTTC
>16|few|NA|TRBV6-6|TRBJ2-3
CASSYSGAGFADTQYF
TGTGCCAGCAGTTACTCGGGAGCGGGCTTCGCAGATACGCAGTATTTT
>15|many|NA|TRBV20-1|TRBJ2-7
CSARVGAAPSYEQYF
TGCAGTGCTAGAGTAGGGGCGGCCCCGAGCTACGAGCAGTACTTC
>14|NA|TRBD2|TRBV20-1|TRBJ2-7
CSAPSAGGSYEQYF
TGCAGTGCTCCCTCGGCGGGAGGCTCCTACGAGCAGTACTTC
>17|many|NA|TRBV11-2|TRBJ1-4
CASRRPGAGATNEKLFF
TGTGCCAGCAGACGGCCTGGGGCAGGGGCAACTAATGAAAAACTGTTTTTT
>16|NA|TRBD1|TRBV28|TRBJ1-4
CASSTGTASTNEKLFF
TGTGCCAGCAGCACCGGGACAGCCTCAACTAATGAAAAACTGTTTTTT
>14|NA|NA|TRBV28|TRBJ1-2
CASSPGGREYGYTF
TGTGCCAGCAGCCCGGGTGGCAGGGAATATGGCTACACCTTC
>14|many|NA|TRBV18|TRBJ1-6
CASSQGRADSPLHF
TGTGCCAGCTCACAAGGCAGGGCTGATTCACCCCTCCACTTT
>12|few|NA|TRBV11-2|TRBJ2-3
CASSLPENTQYF
TGTGCCAGCAGCCTCCCTGAAAATACGCAGTATTTT
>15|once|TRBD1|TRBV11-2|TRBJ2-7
CASSLGGQGTGEQYF
TGTGCCAGCAGCTTAGGCGGACAGGGGACGGGCGAGCAGTACTTC
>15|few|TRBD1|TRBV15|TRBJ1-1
CATSRTIRQGAEAFF
TGTGCCACCAGCAGAACCATAAGACAGGGGGCAGAGGCTTTCTTT
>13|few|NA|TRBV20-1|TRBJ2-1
CSARHGQHNEQFF
TGCAGTGCCCGCCACGGGCAGCACAATGAGCAGTTCTTC
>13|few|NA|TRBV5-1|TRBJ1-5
CASSRGRDQPQHF
TGCGCCAGCAGCCGTGGCAGGGACCAGCCCCAGCATTTT
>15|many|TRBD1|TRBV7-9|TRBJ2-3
CASSRDRASTDTQYF
TGTGCCAGCAGCCGCGACAGGGCGAGCACAGATACGCAGTATTTT
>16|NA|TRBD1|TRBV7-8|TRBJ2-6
CASSSDRESGANVLTF
TGTGCCAGCAGCTCCGACAGGGAGTCTGGGGCCAACGTCCTGACTTTC
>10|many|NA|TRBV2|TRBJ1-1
CASPGTEAFF
TGTGCCAGCCCCGGAACTGAAGCTTTCTTT
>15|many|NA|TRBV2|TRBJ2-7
CASSDEGGGSYEQYF
TGTGCCAGCAGTGACGAGGGAGGGGGCTCCTACGAGCAGTACTTC
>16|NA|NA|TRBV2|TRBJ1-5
CASSRQSKGLNQPQHF
TGTGCCAGCAGTCGACAGTCAAAAGGTTTGAATCAGCCCCAGCATTTT
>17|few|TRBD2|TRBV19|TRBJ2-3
CASSPLAGVTSTDTQYF
TGTGCCAGTAGTCCTCTAGCGGGGGTAACTAGCACAGATACGCAGTATTTT
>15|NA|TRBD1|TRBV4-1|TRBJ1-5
CASSQDDRGFQPQHF
TGCGCCAGCAGCCAGGACGACAGGGGGTTTCAGCCCCAGCATTTT
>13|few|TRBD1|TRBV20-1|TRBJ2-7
CSATANPGGEQYF
TGCAGTGCTACAGCCAATCCAGGGGGAGAGCAGTACTTC
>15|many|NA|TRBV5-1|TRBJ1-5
CASSPDPGGNQPQHF
TGCGCCAGCAGCCCGGACCCAGGAGGCAATCAGCCCCAGCATTTT
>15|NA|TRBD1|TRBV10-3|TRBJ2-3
CAISAGQDSTDTQYF
TGTGCCATCAGTGCCGGACAGGACAGCACAGATACGCAGTATTTT
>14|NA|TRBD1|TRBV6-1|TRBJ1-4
CASRSGQDNEKLFF
TGTGCCAGCAGATCAGGACAGGATAATGAAAAACTGTTTTTT
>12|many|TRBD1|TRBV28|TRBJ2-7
CASSRQGDEQYF
TGTGCCAGCAGCAGACAGGGGGACGAGCAGTACTTC
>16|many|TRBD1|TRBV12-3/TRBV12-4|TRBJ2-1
CASSFFGDRGYNEQFF
TGTGCCAGCAGTTTTTTTGGAGACAGGGGCTACAATGAGCAGTTCTTC
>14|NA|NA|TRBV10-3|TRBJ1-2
CAISGDPPGGGYTF
TGTGCCATCAGTGGGGACCCCCCGGGGGGTGGCTACACCTTC
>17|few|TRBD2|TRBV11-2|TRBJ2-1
CASSFSVLAGGSNEQFF
TGTGCCAGCAGCTTTTCCGTCCTAGCGGGGGGTTCCAATGAGCAGTTCTTC
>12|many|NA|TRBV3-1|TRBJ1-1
CASSTNRAAAFF
TGTGCCAGCAGCACGAACAGGGCCGCAGCTTTCTTT
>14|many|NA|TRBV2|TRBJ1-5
CASRKDGSNQPQHF
TGTGCCAGCAGAAAAGACGGAAGCAATCAGCCCCAGCATTTT
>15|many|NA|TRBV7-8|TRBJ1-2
CASSLEGRANYGYTF
TGTGCCAGCAGCTTAGAGGGCAGAGCTAACTATGGCTACACCTTC
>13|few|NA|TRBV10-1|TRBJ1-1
CASSETGYTEAFF
TGCGCCAGCAGTGAGACTGGGTACACTGAAGCTTTCTTT
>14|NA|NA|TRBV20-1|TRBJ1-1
CRSREVGANTEAFF
TGCAGATCAAGAGAGGTAGGGGCTAACACTGAAGCTTTCTTT
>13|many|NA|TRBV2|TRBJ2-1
CASGKGSYNEQFF
TGTGCCAGCGGAAAGGGCTCCTACAATGAGCAGTTCTTC
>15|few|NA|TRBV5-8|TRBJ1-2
CASSLDTTTNYGYTF
TGTGCCAGCAGCCTGGACACCACGACTAACTATGGCTACACCTTC
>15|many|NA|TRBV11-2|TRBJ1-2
CASSLSSGANYGYTF
TGTGCCAGCAGCTTAAGTTCTGGGGCTAACTATGGCTACACCTTC
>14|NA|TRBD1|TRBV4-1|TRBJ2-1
CASSQLQGAGEQFF
TGCGCCAGCAGCCAATTGCAGGGGGCAGGTGAGCAGTTCTTC
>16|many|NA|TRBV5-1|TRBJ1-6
CASSLADAGFNSPLHF
TGCGCCAGCAGCTTGGCTGACGCCGGATTTAATTCACCCCTCCACTTT
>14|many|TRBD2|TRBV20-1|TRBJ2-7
CSASSGASSYEQYF
TGCAGTGCTAGTAGCGGGGCCTCGTCCTACGAGCAGTACTTC
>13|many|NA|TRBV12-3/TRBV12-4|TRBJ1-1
CASSLSGRSEAFF
TGTGCCAGCAGTTTATCAGGGCGTAGTGAAGCTTTCTTT
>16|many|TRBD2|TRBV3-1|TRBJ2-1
CASSQTWTSGSDEQFF
TGTGCCAGCAGCCAAACGTGGACTAGCGGGTCGGATGAGCAGTTCTTC
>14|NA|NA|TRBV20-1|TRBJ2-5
CSARPRHKEETQYF
TGCAGTGCTAGACCCCGTCACAAAGAAGAGACCCAGTACTTC
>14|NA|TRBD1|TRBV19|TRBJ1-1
CATALDRGHTEAFF
TGTGCCACTGCGTTGGACAGGGGGCACACTGAAGCTTTCTTT
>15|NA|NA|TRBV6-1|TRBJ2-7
CASRPGTPRLYEQYF
TGTGCCAGCAGGCCCGGGACACCTCGCCTCTACGAGCAGTACTTC